Listed below are T cell receptor beta chains from one sample, sequenced in a study of vaccination and CD4 T cells after COVID-19. Via MiXCR, TCRdb re-called the PCR reads, giving one row per CDR3 protein. Altogether approximately 15,000 distinct CDR3 sequences are present, roughly 62% being singletons, with the ten largest covering 6.5% to 9%. Their antigen targets remain unknown. Material for sequencing was CD4+ T cells from blood, cultured in vitro. These receptors were taken from a human donor who had recovered from COVID-19. Each CDR3 is given with its conserved first and last residue. D genes are given only for firm matches.

V gene: TRBV20-1
J gene: TRBJ1-2
D gene: TRBD1
CDR3 protein: CSALLGGAGYGYTF

V gene: TRBV24-1
J gene: TRBJ2-5
D gene: TRBD1
CDR3 protein: CATSEPDRVGETQYF

V gene: TRBV20-1
J gene: TRBJ1-6
D gene: NA
CDR3 protein: CSALNLQGNSPLHF

V gene: TRBV11-2
J gene: TRBJ2-1
D gene: NA
CDR3 protein: CASSPEPTLNEQFF

V gene: TRBV6-1
J gene: TRBJ2-7
D gene: NA
CDR3 protein: CAAATTNGYEQYF

V gene: TRBV6-1
J gene: TRBJ1-2
D gene: TRBD1
CDR3 protein: CASSEVQGAPFGYTF

V gene: TRBV24-1
J gene: TRBJ1-2
D gene: NA
CDR3 protein: CATSDGGLDYGYTF

V gene: TRBV6-1
J gene: TRBJ1-5
D gene: NA
CDR3 protein: CASSPRTGLLGFSNQPQHF

V gene: TRBV29-1
J gene: TRBJ1-2
D gene: TRBD1
CDR3 protein: CSVESQTGNYGYTF

V gene: TRBV6-5
J gene: TRBJ1-5
D gene: NA
CDR3 protein: CASSYGLGGNQPQHF

V gene: TRBV28
J gene: TRBJ1-2
D gene: NA
CDR3 protein: CASSSNRVHTF

V gene: TRBV6-1
J gene: TRBJ1-5
D gene: NA
CDR3 protein: CASRLGPGGNQPQHF

V gene: TRBV11-2
J gene: TRBJ2-5
D gene: TRBD2
CDR3 protein: CASSSGLAGERGMETQYF

V gene: TRBV6-1
J gene: TRBJ1-5
D gene: NA
CDR3 protein: CASSEATGDQPQHF

V gene: TRBV5-1
J gene: TRBJ2-5
D gene: NA
CDR3 protein: CASSVLGFSQETQYF

V gene: TRBV20-1
J gene: TRBJ1-1
D gene: NA
CDR3 protein: CSARNSGFMNTEAFF

V gene: TRBV2
J gene: TRBJ2-1
D gene: TRBD1
CDR3 protein: CASGDRGNEQFF

V gene: TRBV6-1
J gene: TRBJ2-7
D gene: NA
CDR3 protein: CASRPPPGLSYEQYF

V gene: TRBV30
J gene: TRBJ1-1
D gene: TRBD1
CDR3 protein: CAWRRGTGGRLEAFF

V gene: TRBV30
J gene: TRBJ2-4
D gene: NA
CDR3 protein: CAWSGLAKNIQYF

V gene: TRBV20-1
J gene: TRBJ1-4
D gene: NA
CDR3 protein: CSARGQWPNEKLFF

V gene: TRBV15
J gene: TRBJ2-7
D gene: NA
CDR3 protein: CATSDRRTYEQYF

V gene: TRBV2
J gene: TRBJ1-1
D gene: NA
CDR3 protein: CASAEGGTEAFF

V gene: TRBV6-2/TRBV6-3
J gene: TRBJ1-2
D gene: NA
CDR3 protein: CASNPRVPGNTGYTF

V gene: TRBV7-2
J gene: TRBJ2-5
D gene: TRBD2
CDR3 protein: CASSLAQGLAGGLEETQYF

V gene: TRBV2
J gene: TRBJ1-1
D gene: NA
CDR3 protein: CASRTDFNTEAFF

V gene: TRBV6-1
J gene: TRBJ2-5
D gene: NA
CDR3 protein: CASMGSQEAQYF

V gene: TRBV12-3/TRBV12-4
J gene: TRBJ1-3
D gene: NA
CDR3 protein: CASREGHSGNTIYF

V gene: TRBV6-1
J gene: TRBJ2-5
D gene: NA
CDR3 protein: CASRFVETQYF

V gene: TRBV7-8
J gene: TRBJ1-1
D gene: NA
CDR3 protein: CASSSYGRTEAFF

V gene: TRBV11-3
J gene: TRBJ2-2
D gene: NA
CDR3 protein: CASSPGTANTGELFF

V gene: TRBV25-1
J gene: TRBJ1-2
D gene: NA
CDR3 protein: CASSSRDFSYGYTF

V gene: TRBV25-1
J gene: TRBJ1-6
D gene: NA
CDR3 protein: CATRAPYKRSTSPLHF

V gene: TRBV7-2
J gene: TRBJ1-5
D gene: NA
CDR3 protein: CASSYRGGGNQPQHF

V gene: TRBV2
J gene: TRBJ1-1
D gene: TRBD1
CDR3 protein: CASSVLGGAGSEAFF

V gene: TRBV24-1
J gene: TRBJ2-7
D gene: NA
CDR3 protein: CATSDPETYEQYF

V gene: TRBV6-2/TRBV6-3
J gene: TRBJ1-5
D gene: NA
CDR3 protein: CASSYGKYWDQPQHF

V gene: TRBV5-1
J gene: TRBJ2-3
D gene: NA
CDR3 protein: CASNRNGDTDTQYF

V gene: TRBV7-9
J gene: TRBJ2-1
D gene: TRBD2
CDR3 protein: CASSLSLAGHYNEQFF

V gene: TRBV2
J gene: TRBJ1-5
D gene: TRBD1
CDR3 protein: CAGGGQGDQPQHF

V gene: TRBV12-3/TRBV12-4
J gene: TRBJ2-3
D gene: TRBD1
CDR3 protein: CASSFGTGADTQYF

V gene: TRBV28
J gene: TRBJ2-5
D gene: NA
CDR3 protein: CASSPPEGGGETQYF

V gene: TRBV9
J gene: TRBJ2-6
D gene: NA
CDR3 protein: CASSIVYGANVLTF

V gene: TRBV10-3
J gene: TRBJ2-2
D gene: NA
CDR3 protein: CAISESTGLNTGELFF

V gene: TRBV20-1
J gene: TRBJ2-7
D gene: NA
CDR3 protein: CSARGIREQYF

V gene: TRBV12-3/TRBV12-4
J gene: TRBJ1-1
D gene: NA
CDR3 protein: CASSQGMNTEAFF

V gene: TRBV2
J gene: TRBJ1-6
D gene: TRBD1
CDR3 protein: CASRQGASSPLHF

V gene: TRBV30
J gene: TRBJ1-2
D gene: NA
CDR3 protein: CAWRGTDYGYTF